The 30 T cell receptor beta chains listed next were all sequenced from one sample in a study of blood T cell repertoires in COVID-19. Assay used: immunoSEQ multiplex PCR; TCRdb lists only in-frame clones, some missing. The data show about 38,000 clones, about 91% seen once. The material sequenced was peripheral blood. The receptor source for this set is a human donor in a cohort sampled during active COVID-19.

The J gene is TRBJ2-3, the V gene TRBV5-4; TRBD2 aligns across 7 bases. With V trimmed by 4 bases and J by 1 base, 9 bases remained unmatched. The CDR3 covers 16 residues. Germline CDR1 is SGHNT and CDR2 is YYREEE (reference sequence). In nucleotides, the CDR3 is TGTGCCAGCAGCCCACCTACTAGCGCTCGCACAGATACGCAGTATTTT. Translating it yields CASSPPTSARTDTQYF.

The chain is built from TRBV6-1 and TRBJ1-1, with D uncertain. Germline V CDR1 and CDR2: MNHNS, SASEGT. V lost 2 bases, J lost 11 bases, and 6 bases lay in between. The CDR3 contains 10 residues. In DNA, the CDR3 is TGTGCCAGCAGTGAAAGGGAGGCTTTCTTT. Its translation: CASSEREAFF.

The chain is built from TRBV15 and TRBJ2-2, with TRBD2 identical over 16 bases. Germline CDR1 and CDR2: LNHNV and YYDKDF (reference sequence). Germline trimming cut 4 bases from V and 5 bases from J; bases unmatched to any gene: 16. The CDR3 is made up of 21 amino acids. The CDR3 bases are TGTGCCACCAGCAATCAATCGAAGGGACTAGCGGGAGGGCGGAATACCGGGGAGCTGTTTTTT. As protein: CATSNQSKGLAGGRNTGELFF.

The V call is TRBV28, the J call TRBJ2-2; a weak D match, TRBD1 (6 bases). V gave up 6 bases and J gave up 6 bases, with 14 bases separating them. Germline CDR1 reads MDHEN; CDR2 reads SYDVKM. The CDR3 has 14 residues. The CDR3 bases are TGTGCCAGCAGACTTACAGGGTTGTCCGGGGAGCTGTTTTTT. Protein product: CASRLTGLSGELFF.

The chain combines TRBV12-3 or TRBV12-4 with TRBJ1-5; unclear D gene. This CDR3 comprises 13 residues. Between the trimmed V and J ends, which lost 0 bases and 8 bases, there was a span of 8 bases. CDR3 nucleotide sequence: TGTGCCAGCAGTTTAGCCCCGGTTGAGCCCCAGCATTTT. Amino acid sequence: CASSLAPVEPQHF.

The chain uses TRBV5-1 and TRBJ2-5; 11 positions agree with TRBD2. The V segment lost 4 bases and the J segment 3 bases; nucleotides outside the gene matches: 5. The CDR3 length is 15 residues. Germline values: CDR1 SGHRS, CDR2 YFSETQ. The CDR3 protein is CASSGSGGAKETQYF. The CDR3 nucleotides are TGCGCCAGCAGCGGTAGCGGGGGGGCGAAAGAGACCCAGTACTTC.

CDR3 DNA sequence: TGCGCCAGCAGTGAGTCGGGACAGGGTCCCCTCCACTTT. Its protein is CASSESGQGPLHF. The J gene is TRBJ1-6, the V gene TRBV10-1, with 9 positions matching TRBD1. The length of the CDR3 is 13 residues. The V gene end was trimmed by 0 bases and the J gene end by 13 bases; junction bases not matched to a gene: 1. Germline values: CDR1 WNHNN, CDR2 SYGVQD (reference sequence).

The chain combines TRBV18 with TRBJ2-3; D is unresolved. The CDR3 runs to 13 residues. CDR1 is KGHSH and CDR2 is LQKENI in the germline V gene. Trimming stripped 3 bases from V and 0 bases from J, with 4 bases between. The CDR3 DNA follows: TGTGCCAGCTCACCCCCGAGCACAGATACGCAGTATTTT. This encodes CASSPPSTDTQYF.

The J gene is TRBJ2-1, the V gene TRBV28; no firm D call. The CDR3 runs 16 residues. Germline lookup yields CDR1 MDHEN and CDR2 SYDVKM. The V and J ends lost 5 bases and 0 bases respectively, with 14 bases between them. CDR3 region: CASSPMTQSSYNEQFF. CDR3 DNA: TGTGCCAGCAGTCCCATGACTCAAAGCTCCTACAATGAGCAGTTCTTC. Supplemented by reference TRBV28 and TRBJ2-1, the full variable domain reads DVKVTQSSRYLVKRTGEKVFLECVQDMDHENMFWYRQDPGLGLRLIYFSYDVKMKEKGDIPEGYSVSREKKERFSLILESASTNQTSMYLCASSPMTQSSYNEQFFGPGTRLTVL.

DNA of the CDR3: TGTGCCAGCAGTCCGACGGGAGTTCCCAGATCAGATACGCAGTATTTT. Amino acids: CASSPTGVPRSDTQYF. This sequence joins TRBV28 and TRBJ2-3, with a possible D match to TRBD2 (6 bases). This CDR3 region has 16 residues. Deletions cut 5 bases from V and 4 bases from J, with 19 bases between. CDR1 and CDR2 (germline): MDHEN, SYDVKM.

The chain joins TRBV6-6 to TRBJ1-6, with unresolved D. Germline V lookup: CDR1 MNHNY, CDR2 SVGAGI (reference sequence). V lost 2 bases to trimming and J lost 9 bases, with 11 bases between them. There are 14 residues in the CDR3. CDR3 residues: CASSYENAGSPLHF. CDR3 nucleotide sequence: TGTGCCAGCAGTTACGAAAATGCAGGTTCACCCCTCCACTTT.

This clone came up once. The J gene is TRBJ1-5, the V gene TRBV5-8; D is unclear. Germline CDR1 reads SGHTS; CDR2 reads YDEGEE. Trimming stripped 1 base from V and 4 bases from J, with 6 bases between. CDR3 length: 13 amino acids. The CDR3 sequence: CASSLSLNQPQHF. CDR3 DNA: TGTGCCAGCAGCTTGTCTTTGAATCAGCCCCAGCATTTT. The complete variable domain, with remaining parts taken from reference TRBV5-8 and TRBJ1-5, reads EAGVTQSPTHLIKTRGQQATLRCSPISGHTSVYWYQQALGLGLQFLLWYDEGEERNRGNFPPRFSGRQFPNYSSELNVNALELEDSALYLCASSLSLNQPQHFGDGTRLSIL.

This chain links TRBV5-1 with TRBJ1-5; maybe TRBD1 (5 bases). CDR1 is SGHRS, CDR2 YFSETQ, per germline. The CDR3 consists of 13 residues. V lost 0 bases to trimming and J lost 6 bases, with 7 bases between them. The CDR3 coding sequence is TGCGCCAGCAGCTTGGAGGGGTCTCAGCCCCAGCATTTT. Translating gives CASSLEGSQPQHF.

The chain recombines TRBV11-2 with TRBJ1-2; 9 nucleotides line up with TRBD1. J lost 4 bases, V lost 5 bases, and 14 bases had no gene match. CDR3 length: 17 amino acids. Per the germline V gene, CDR1 is SGHAT and CDR2 is FQNNGV. As DNA, the CDR3 is TGTGCCAGCAGCCCTACGAGTGGGGTGGGACAGGGCTATGGCTACACCTTC. Its translation is CASSPTSGVGQGYGYTF.

The chain combines TRBV2 with TRBJ1-5, with D perhaps TRBD1 (5 bases). Germline lookup yields CDR1 SNHLY and CDR2 FYNNEI. This CDR3 has 13 amino acids. Trimming took off 1 base at V and 11 bases at J, with 12 bases between the two ends. CDR3 nucleotide sequence: TGTGCCAGCAGTGAAGACGGTGGGGCGGCCCAGCATTTT. Amino acids: CASSEDGGAAQHF.

The chain is built from TRBV20-1 and TRBJ1-1; D not certain. The CDR3 has 11 amino acids. The germline CDR1 and CDR2 sequences are DFQATT and SNEGSKA (reference sequence). Trimming shortened V by 0 bases and J by 10 bases, and 9 bases separated the two germline ends. The CDR3 DNA is TGCAGTGCTAGAGACGACAACCGAGCTTTCTTT. Translating it yields CSARDDNRAFF.

The V call is TRBV5-1, the J call TRBJ2-1; 7 bases match TRBD2. Germline assignment: CDR1 SGHRS and CDR2 YFSETQ. The CDR3 extends over 14 amino acids. V lost 2 bases and J lost 4; bases outside the gene matches: 3. DNA of the CDR3: TGCGCCAGCAGCTTTGACGGGGGGTACAATGAGCAGTTCTTC. Its protein is CASSFDGGYNEQFF.

This clone was recorded only once. The chain couples TRBV5-1 to TRBJ2-7; 8 bases are shared with TRBD1. The junction had 8 bases not matched to a gene; V was cut back by 7 bases and J by 2 bases. Germline V gene sequence: CDR1 SGHRS, CDR2 YFSETQ. The CDR3 is made up of 14 amino acids. CDR3 DNA sequence: TGCGCCAGCGCCCTGACAGGGGCCCCCTACGAGCAGTACTTC. Protein sequence: CASALTGAPYEQYF.

The chain links TRBV18 to TRBJ2-1; 7 bases line up with TRBD1. CDR3 length: 14 amino acids. Germline V CDR1 and CDR2: KGHSH, LQKENI. Germline trimming cut 1 base from V and 5 bases from J; bases unmatched to any gene: 2. This chain's CDR3 is CASSPQGADNEQFF. CDR3 sequence (DNA): TGTGCCAGCTCACCACAGGGGGCGGACAATGAGCAGTTCTTC.

The CDR3, as DNA: TGTGCCAGGTCAGCGCAGCCTCGGGACAGTAACTATGGCTACACCTTC. Its translation: CARSAQPRDSNYGYTF. V gene TRBV6-6 combines with J gene TRBJ1-2; TRBD1 matches at 7 bases. The CDR3 is 16 residues long. From germline, CDR1 is MNHNY and CDR2 SVGAGI (reference sequence). V was pared by 9 bases and J by 1 base, with 14 bases of the junction left unmatched.

This rearrangement joins TRBV7-9 to TRBJ1-2; 10 nucleotides agree with TRBD1. This CDR3 spans 15 amino acids. Unmatched junction bases numbered 10, after V lost 9 bases and J lost 3 bases. Germline lookup yields CDR1 SEHNR and CDR2 FQNEAQ (reference sequence). The CDR3 nucleotides read TGTGCCAGGGGTCCGTTGGGACAGGGGTACTATGGCTACACCTTC. It is translated as CARGPLGQGYYGYTF.

The chain is built from TRBV7-8 and TRBJ2-3; 13 bases match TRBD2. V shed 5 bases and J 0 bases; nucleotides not matched to a gene: 5. Germline loops: CDR1 SGHVS, CDR2 FQNEAQ. The CDR3 extends over 17 amino acids. The CDR3 loop is CASSLGTSGISTDTQYF. In nucleotides, the CDR3 is TGTGCCAGCAGCCTCGGGACTAGCGGGATTAGCACAGATACGCAGTATTTT.

This clone was observed a single time. This sequence joins TRBV5-1 and TRBJ2-1; 9 bases align to TRBD2. CDR1 and CDR2 from the germline V gene are SGHRS and YFSETQ. The CDR3 has 15 residues. The V and J ends lost 0 bases and 5 bases, in that order; junction bases with no gene match: 3. The CDR3 protein is CASSLGASGNNEQFF. CDR3 DNA sequence: TGCGCCAGCAGCTTGGGGGCTAGCGGGAACAATGAGCAGTTCTTC.

This chain links TRBV6-2 or TRBV6-3 with TRBJ1-2, with D unclear. The V and J ends lost 6 bases and 2 bases respectively, with 10 bases between them. Per germline, CDR1 MNHEY and CDR2 SVGEGT. The CDR3 sequence is 13 residues long. This CDR3 is CASSEAGNYGYTF. The CDR3 region has the DNA TGTGCCAGCAGCGAGGCGGGGAACTATGGCTACACCTTC.

The chain uses TRBV4-1 and TRBJ2-2; 13 nucleotides agree with TRBD2. The CDR3 is 22 residues long. Unmatched junction bases numbered 14, after V lost 0 bases and J lost 1 base. Germline V gene data show CDR1 as MGHRA and CDR2 as YSYEKL. Here the CDR3 reads CASSQDYFPEGLAGENTGELFF. The CDR3 nucleotides are TGCGCCAGCAGCCAAGATTATTTCCCAGAAGGACTAGCGGGGGAGAACACCGGGGAGCTGTTTTTT.

The chain uses TRBV14 and TRBJ2-7, with 11 positions matching TRBD2. CDR1 is SGHDN, CDR2 FVKESK, per germline. Trimming at V came to 3 bases and at J to 1 base, leaving 29 bases not matched to a gene. This CDR3 has 24 amino acids. The CDR3 loop reads CASSQTLVDIWTSGRPILSYEQYF. As DNA, the CDR3 is TGTGCCAGCAGCCAGACGTTAGTGGACATATGGACTAGCGGGCGTCCCATACTATCCTACGAGCAGTACTTC.

This clone appeared a single time. The chain links TRBV7-8 to TRBJ2-7, with TRBD1 identical over 9 bases. The CDR3 is 16 amino acids. Germline V gene sequence: CDR1 SGHVS, CDR2 FQNEAQ. With V trimmed by 5 bases and J by 0 bases, 8 bases remained unmatched. This CDR3 is CASSPGQGASSYEQYF. CDR3 nucleotides: TGTGCCAGCAGCCCGGGACAGGGAGCGAGCTCCTACGAGCAGTACTTC.

This chain links TRBV3-1 (or the pseudogene TRBV3-2) with TRBJ1-2; D might be TRBD1 (6 bases). The germline gives CDR1 LGHDT, CDR2 YNNKEL (reference sequence). CDR3 length: 17 amino acids. The V and J ends lost 0 bases and 4 bases respectively, with 18 bases between them. CDR3: CASSQDRDIGERYGYTF. The CDR3 DNA follows: TGTGCCAGCAGCCAAGACCGGGACATTGGTGAACGCTATGGCTACACCTTC.

This chain uses TRBV5-1 with TRBJ2-1; 9 bases align to TRBD2. V lost 4 bases and J lost 4; bases outside the gene matches: 9. CDR1 SGHRS and CDR2 YFSETQ come from the germline V gene. The CDR3 runs to 16 residues. DNA of the CDR3: TGCGCCAGCAGCCCTTGGGTAGCGGGAGAATACAATGAGCAGTTCTTC. Its translation: CASSPWVAGEYNEQFF.

V and J are TRBV28 and TRBJ2-7; weak D call: TRBD2 (7 bases). The CDR3 extends over 13 amino acids. Germline CDR1 MDHEN, CDR2 SYDVKM. The germline V and J ends were trimmed by 8 bases and 6 bases, with 17 bases remaining between them. CDR3 sequence (DNA): TGTGCCAGCCGGAGGGGGGGCCGCGGCGAGCAGTACTTC. Amino acid sequence: CASRRGGRGEQYF.